This passage covers 10 T cell receptor beta chains from one sample sequenced in a study of T cell changes during pregnancy in multiple sclerosis. The table came from immunoSEQ multiplex PCR; TCRdb's copy has only in-frame clones and leaves some out. The data contain 50,000 to 70,000 clones, 75% to 95% of them singletons. The input for sequencing was CD8+ T cells from peripheral blood mononuclear cells, taken before pregnancy. The receptors shown here come from a female donor with multiple sclerosis, enrolled in a pregnancy study.

This chain uses TRBV7-9 with TRBJ1-6; no definite D call. CDR3 length equals 16 residues. Trimming stripped 5 bases from V and 0 bases from J, with 11 bases between. Germline values: CDR1 SEHNR, CDR2 FQNEAQ (reference sequence). The CDR3 coding sequence is TGTGCCAGCAGCGCGTGGGAGAGCTCCTATAATTCACCCCTCCACTTT. Protein: CASSAWESSYNSPLHF.

The rearrangement uses TRBV9 and TRBJ2-5; TRBD2 matches 15 bases. The J segment lost 5 bases and the V segment lost 4 bases, leaving 6 bases of the junction unmatched. The CDR3 totals 16 residues. CDR1 and CDR2 (germline): SGDLS, YYNGEE. The CDR3 sequence is CASSLGLAGGPETQYF. In nucleotides, the CDR3 is TGTGCCAGCAGCCTCGGACTAGCGGGGGGGCCCGAGACCCAGTACTTC.

The V gene is TRBV6-4, the J gene TRBJ2-2; 8 bases are shared with TRBD1. V lost 3 bases to trimming and J lost 0 bases; unmatched junction nucleotides: 0. The CDR3 consists of 15 residues. The V gene's germline CDR1 is MRHNA and CDR2 SNTAGT. The CDR3 DNA is TGTGCCAGCAGTGAGGGACAGGCGAACACCGGGGAGCTGTTTTTT. Protein product: CASSEGQANTGELFF.

The chain uses TRBV7-9 and TRBJ2-7; D might be TRBD1 (5 bases). The ends were cut back, 4 bases at V and 3 bases at J, with 16 bases in the middle. Germline assignment: CDR1 SEHNR and CDR2 FQNEAQ (reference sequence). The CDR3 spans 15 residues. This CDR3 is CASSSSDSQNYEQYF. CDR3 nucleotide sequence: TGTGCCAGCAGCTCGAGCGACAGTCAGAACTACGAGCAGTACTTC.

This clone was seen a single time. One junction end does not reproduce the germline sequence, and a read error may be involved. The J gene is TRBJ1-1, the V gene TRBV5-1; possibly TRBD1 for D (6 bases). The CDR3 length is 15 residues. Germline assignment: CDR1 SGHRS and CDR2 YFSETQ. CDR3 amino acids: CASSSAGAVSTKAFF. DNA of the CDR3: TGCGCCAGCAGCTCGGCAGGGGCGGTGAGCACTAAAGCTTTCTTT.

The chain links TRBV9 to TRBJ2-7, with D maybe TRBD2 (6 bases). Trimming cost V 4 bases and J 1 base, with 9 bases left between them. The CDR3 consists of 13 residues. Per the germline V gene, CDR1 is SGDLS and CDR2 is YYNGEE. Here the CDR3 DNA reads TGTGCCAGCAGCCCCGGGAGTTCCTACGAGCAGTACTTC. As protein: CASSPGSSYEQYF.

The chain carries TRBV30 and TRBJ2-2, with D possibly matching TRBD2 (5 bases). V shed 0 bases and J shed 6 bases, with 8 bases lying between them. The CDR3 contains 13 residues. Germline assignment: CDR1 GTSNPN and CDR2 SVGIG (reference sequence). CDR3 DNA: TGTGCCTGGAGTGTAGGAGGTTCCGGGGAGCTGTTTTTT. Translated: CAWSVGGSGELFF. The full variable domain, completed using reference TRBV30 and TRBJ2-2, is SQTIHQWPATLVQPVGSPLSLECTVEGTSNPNLYWYRQAAGRGLQLLFYSVGIGQISSEVPQNLSASRPQDRQFILSSKKLLLSDSGFYLCAWSVGGSGELFFGEGSRLTVL.

This rearrangement joins TRBV7-8 to TRBJ2-5; D is unresolved. Germline loops: CDR1 SGHVS, CDR2 FQNEAQ. V gave up 2 bases and J gave up 7 bases, with 5 bases separating them. The length of the CDR3 is 11 residues. The CDR3, as DNA: TGTGCCAGCAGCTTATACGGGACCCAGTACTTC. Translation gives CASSLYGTQYF.

In DNA, the CDR3 is TGCGCCAGCAGCCAAATAGCGGGGAGCTCCTACAATGAGCAGTTCTTC. This encodes CASSQIAGSSYNEQFF. This chain joins TRBV4-1 and TRBJ2-1, with 8 nucleotides matching TRBD2. CDR1 and CDR2 (germline): MGHRA, YSYEKL. The CDR3 length is 16 residues. V lost 2 bases and J lost 0; bases outside the gene matches: 3.

This chain joins TRBV2 and TRBJ2-1, with D uncertain. This CDR3 region has 14 residues. Trimming took off 0 bases at V and 7 bases at J, with 10 bases between the two ends. In germline, CDR1 is SNHLY, CDR2 FYNNEI. The CDR3 spells CASSEARMLNEQFF. CDR3 in DNA: TGTGCCAGCAGTGAAGCGCGGATGTTGAATGAGCAGTTCTTC.